One sample yielded the 26 T cell receptor beta chains listed below, sequenced in a study of T cells in localized non-small cell lung cancer. Profiled with immunoSEQ multiplex PCR; TCRdb holds only in-frame clones, not every one. Found here are some 1,400 clones, less than 30% of them singletons; the top ten hold over 15%. The source material was normal lung tissue next to the tumor, sampled before any cancer treatment. These receptors were taken from a woman aged 35-70 years with stage I squamous cell lung carcinoma.

This clone was seen a handful of times. V usage is TRBV6-8 and J usage is TRBJ2-2; D perhaps matches TRBD1 (6 bases). The CDR3 spans 14 residues. V was shortened by 6 bases and J by 4 bases, with 12 bases between the two germline ends. Germline V gene data show CDR1 as MNHGY and CDR2 as SAAAGT. CDR3 sequence (DNA): TGTGCCAGCAGGAGGGGGTCCTCCACCGGGGAGCTGTTTTTT. It specifies CASRRGSSTGELFF.

This clone is medium-sized (0.01 to 0.1%) in the sample. V is TRBV6-8 and J is TRBJ2-1, with TRBD1 matching 9 bases. Germline CDR1 is MNHGY and CDR2 is SAAAGT. This CDR3 comprises 14 residues. Trimming at V came to 6 bases and at J to 6 bases, leaving 6 bases not matched to a gene. Here the CDR3 DNA reads TGTGCCAGCAGGGCGGGACAGGGATTCAATGAGCAGTTCTTC. This encodes CASRAGQGFNEQFF.

In this sample, this clone is medium-sized (0.01 to 0.1%). The junction shows a germline mismatch at one end, possibly a read error. The identical CDR3 is also encoded by other nucleotide sequences in the sample. The rearrangement uses TRBV11-3 and TRBJ2-5; TRBD1 matches 8 bases. This CDR3 region has 14 residues. CDR1 SGHNT and CDR2 YENEEA come from the germline V gene. The CDR3: CASSFGQGGETQYF. Here the CDR3 DNA reads TGTGCTAGCAGCTTCGGACAGGGCGGCGAGACCCAGTACTTC.

V is TRBV11-3 and J is TRBJ1-6, with TRBD1 as a possible D gene (5 bases). Between the trimmed V and J ends, which lost 5 bases and 9 bases, there was a span of 17 bases. The CDR3 loop spans 15 amino acids. Germline lookup yields CDR1 SGHNT and CDR2 YENEEA. CDR3 protein: CASSTTGTGVSPLHF. CDR3 bases: TGTGCCAGCAGCACCACCGGGACGGGGGTTTCACCCCTCCACTTT.

The genes are TRBV19 and TRBJ1-5, with D maybe TRBD1 (5 bases). The germline gives CDR1 LNHDA, CDR2 SQIVND (reference sequence). This CDR3 contains 16 residues. Trimming removed 9 bases at V and 0 bases at J, with 18 bases between. The CDR3 coding sequence is TGTGCCAGCGGGTACCCTGACAGTTATAGCAATCAGCCCCAGCATTTT. It yields the protein CASGYPDSYSNQPQHF. Together with reference TRBV19 and TRBJ1-5, the CDR3 gives the full variable domain: DGGITQSPKYLFRKEGQNVTLSCEQNLNHDAMYWYRQDPGQGLRLIYYSQIVNDFQKGDIAEGYSVSREKKESFPLTVTSAQKNPTAFYLCASGYPDSYSNQPQHFGDGTRLSIL.

This clone showed up just a few times. The CDR3 DNA is TGTGCCAGTAGTATGGGACTAGGAGAGCAGTTCTTC. It is translated as CASSMGLGEQFF. J is TRBJ2-1 and V is TRBV19; 8 bases align to TRBD2. Germline values: CDR1 LNHDA, CDR2 SQIVND (reference sequence). The CDR3 is made up of 12 amino acids. J gave up 10 bases and V 3 bases, and 2 bases lay outside the gene matches.

The sample holds a few counts of this clone. The chain is built from TRBV6-8 and TRBJ1-2, with 7 bases matching TRBD1. This CDR3 has 14 residues. Germline values: CDR1 MNHGY, CDR2 SAAAGT. J lost 8 bases, V lost 6 bases, and 12 bases had no gene match. CDR3 sequence reads: CASSSPGTALGYTF. CDR3 nucleotide sequence: TGTGCCAGCAGCTCCCCCGGGACAGCCCTCGGCTACACCTTC.

The J gene is TRBJ1-5, the V gene TRBV18, with D perhaps matching TRBD1 (5 bases). V was shortened by 3 bases and J by 7 bases, with 22 bases between the two germline ends. The CDR3 sequence is 17 residues long. Germline V gene sequence: CDR1 KGHSH, CDR2 LQKENI. The CDR3 loop is CASSPKYGTASSQPQHF. DNA of the CDR3: TGTGCCAGCTCACCGAAATACGGGACCGCGTCGTCCCAGCCCCAGCATTTT.

This clone has only a few counts. This chain joins TRBV11-3 and TRBJ2-1, with 9 bases lining up with TRBD2. The germline V gene encodes CDR1 SGHNT and CDR2 YENEEA. CDR3 length: 17 amino acids. V lost 5 bases and J lost 6; bases outside the gene matches: 14. The CDR3 coding sequence is TGTGCCAGCAGCGGGCCGGTAGCGGGAGTGTTAGGCAATGAGCAGTTCTTC. Its translation is CASSGPVAGVLGNEQFF.

This clone was counted a few times. The chain recombines TRBV7-7 with TRBJ2-1; D not certain. Germline CDR1 and CDR2: SSHAT and FNYEAQ (reference sequence). The CDR3 length is 14 residues. Trimming stripped 5 bases from V and 0 bases from J, with 8 bases between. Here the CDR3 reads CASSGRRSYNEQFF. Written as DNA, the CDR3 is TGTGCCAGCAGCGGGCGCCGCTCCTACAATGAGCAGTTCTTC.

In its sample, this clone was seen a few times. The chain links TRBV6-8 to TRBJ1-1; D possibly corresponds to TRBD1 (5 bases). Between the trimmed V and J ends, which lost 6 bases and 1 base, there was a span of 12 bases. CDR1 is MNHGY and CDR2 is SAAAGT in the germline V gene. The CDR3 totals 14 residues. This CDR3 is CASRRDGSNTEAFF. Here the CDR3 DNA reads TGTGCCAGCAGGAGGGACGGGTCGAACACTGAAGCTTTCTTT.

This clone was counted once. In nucleotides, the CDR3 is TGCGCCAGCGGGGCGTATATGGCGGGTCGCACAGATACGCAGTATTTT. Protein: CASGAYMAGRTDTQYF. This chain connects TRBV10-2 to TRBJ2-3; D is tentatively TRBD1 or TRBD2 (5 bases each). Trimming shortened V by 8 bases and J by 1 base, and 19 bases separated the two germline ends. CDR1 WSHSY and CDR2 SAAADI come from the germline V gene. The CDR3 covers 16 residues.

This clone was detected a few times. J is TRBJ2-1 and V is TRBV19; a possible D gene is TRBD2 (6 bases). The CDR3 runs to 12 residues. CDR1 is LNHDA, CDR2 SQIVND, per germline (reference sequence). V gave up 2 bases and J gave up 10 bases, with 9 bases separating them. This CDR3 reads CASSIRLAEQFF. In DNA, the CDR3 is TGTGCCAGTAGTATACGGCTAGCGGAGCAGTTCTTC.

V is TRBV11-3 and J is TRBJ2-7; 12 bases are a match to TRBD2. Germline V gene data show CDR1 as SGHNT and CDR2 as YENEEA. V shed 1 base, J shed 5 bases, and the junction held 3 bases outside the gene matches. The CDR3 length is 15 residues. The CDR3 region has the DNA TGTGCCAGCAGCTTAGGGACTAGCGGGATTGACGAGCAGTACTTC. It yields the protein CASSLGTSGIDEQYF.

This clone occurred a few times. The chain uses TRBV12-5 and TRBJ2-1; weak D call: TRBD2 (5 bases). CDR1 LGHNT and CDR2 FRNRAP come from the germline V gene. The CDR3 consists of 11 residues. The CDR3 loop is CATGLYNEQFF. CDR3 DNA sequence: TGTGCCACTGGACTTTACAATGAGCAGTTCTTC.

V usage is TRBV29-1 and J usage is TRBJ1-2; D not resolved. The length of the CDR3 is 13 residues. CDR1 is SQVTM and CDR2 is ANQGSEA in the germline V gene. V was pared by 4 bases and J by 1 base, with 10 bases between. The CDR3, as DNA: TGCAGCGTTGTGTCCGGGGTTAACTATGGCTACACCTTC. Protein sequence: CSVVSGVNYGYTF.

The chain links TRBV30 to TRBJ2-7, with TRBD1 identical over 8 bases. This CDR3 comprises 13 residues. The V and J ends lost 7 bases and 2 bases, in that order; junction bases with no gene match: 7. Germline CDR1 and CDR2: GTSNPN and SVGIG (reference sequence). The CDR3 DNA sequence: TGTGCCTTTACCCGGACAGGGCCCTACGAGCAGTACTTC. It specifies CAFTRTGPYEQYF.

This clone has just a few counts. This chain links TRBV6-8 with TRBJ1-2; 10 bases fit TRBD1. V dropped 2 bases and J dropped 7; count of bases not matched to a gene: 7. There are 15 residues in the CDR3. Germline-derived CDR1 and CDR2 are MNHGY and SAAAGT. CDR3 coding DNA: TGTGCCAGCAGTTACGCCGGGACAGGGGTTCGTGGCTACACCTTC. Protein product: CASSYAGTGVRGYTF.

This clone was observed a few times. CDR3 in amino acids: CASSYSKNTEAFF. The CDR3 DNA reads as TGTGCCAGCAGTTACTCAAAGAACACTGAAGCTTTCTTT. The genes are TRBV6-8 and TRBJ1-1; D gene ambiguous. Trimming left V 0 bases short and J 1 base short, with 3 bases between. The CDR3 is 13 amino acids. Germline lookup yields CDR1 MNHGY and CDR2 SAAAGT.

This sequence joins TRBV10-2 and TRBJ1-6; 9 nucleotides agree with TRBD1. Germline values: CDR1 WSHSY, CDR2 SAAADI. This CDR3 contains 16 residues. After removal of 6 bases from V and 8 bases from J, the junction contained 11 bases not matched to a gene. The CDR3 DNA sequence: TGCGCCAGCAGGGACAGGGGTAAGACCTTCGATTCACCCCTCCACTTT. It is translated as CASRDRGKTFDSPLHF.

J is TRBJ2-2 and V is TRBV30; no clear D. Trimming removed 3 bases from V and 4 bases from J, with 12 bases in between. Germline CDR1 is GTSNPN and CDR2 is SVGIG (reference sequence). The CDR3 spans 14 residues. Written as DNA, the CDR3 is TGTGCCTGGAGCTCTGGGGTGGCCACCGGGGAGCTGTTTTTT. Its protein product is CAWSSGVATGELFF. The entire variable domain, with the rest obtained from reference TRBV30 and TRBJ2-2, is as follows: SQTIHQWPATLVQPVGSPLSLECTVEGTSNPNLYWYRQAAGRGLQLLFYSVGIGQISSEVPQNLSASRPQDRQFILSSKKLLLSDSGFYLCAWSSGVATGELFFGEGSRLTVL.

This clone was observed a handful of times. V and J are TRBV11-3 and TRBJ1-3; D is unresolved. In germline, CDR1 is SGHNT, CDR2 YENEEA. With 4 bases removed from V and 0 bases from J, the gap between germline ends came to 10 bases. There are 15 residues in the CDR3. The CDR3 bases are TGTGCCAGCAGCTATGGCGGGATCTCTGGAAACACCATATATTTT. It encodes CASSYGGISGNTIYF.

The genes are TRBV11-3 and TRBJ1-3, with D possibly TRBD1 on 6 matching bases. V was clipped by 5 bases and J by 2 bases, with 13 bases between them. Germline V gene data show CDR1 as SGHNT and CDR2 as YENEEA. The CDR3 is made up of 15 amino acids. DNA for the CDR3: TGTGCCAGCAGCCCAACGGCAGGGGCTGGAAACACCATATATTTT. The encoded protein is CASSPTAGAGNTIYF.

The V gene is TRBV30, the J gene TRBJ1-5, with D uncertain. This CDR3 has 15 residues. Germline V gives CDR1 GTSNPN, CDR2 SVGIG (reference sequence). Trimming cost V 2 bases and J 2 bases, with 13 bases left between them. The CDR3 here is CAWSRYNDRNQPQHF. CDR3 sequence (DNA): TGTGCCTGGAGTCGGTACAACGACCGCAATCAGCCCCAGCATTTT.

This chain uses TRBV23-1 with TRBJ1-1; 7 bases map to TRBD1. TRBV23-1 is marked as an open reading frame, function uncertain. V lost 10 bases, J lost 6 bases, and 26 bases stayed unmatched. The CDR3 sequence is 18 residues long. The CDR3: CANRKRVWEQGQSPEAFF. CDR3 coding DNA: TGCGCCAATAGAAAACGGGTTTGGGAACAGGGGCAAAGCCCTGAAGCTTTCTTT.

The chain joins TRBV6-8 to TRBJ2-7; D perhaps matches TRBD1 (6 bases). The length of the CDR3 is 19 residues. Deletions cut 7 bases from V and 2 bases from J, with 30 bases between. Germline V CDR1 and CDR2: MNHGY, SAAAGT. The CDR3 DNA sequence: TGTGCCAGCAAATACCGGGACAAGAGCTTGTGGGGAACGACCTACGAGCAGTACTTC. Amino acids: CASKYRDKSLWGTTYEQYF.